The clone carrying this T cell receptor beta chain appeared many times. The antigen remains unidentified. Researchers amplified the TCR beta CDR3 regions from RNA transcripts. The TCR CDR3 was amplified in a first-round RT-PCR using the HTBI primer set. TCRdb itself ran the multiplex PCR reads through MiXCR, one entry per CDR3 protein. The sample includes roughly 400,000 distinct CDR3 sequences, over 12% of them seen just once. The data belong to a study of T cells in Graves' hyperthyroidism and ophthalmopathy. Study-wide background: Prior to any treatment, at the point of initial diagnosis, peripheral blood was collected. Overall study results and limits: Blood also contained most expanded thyroid clonotypes above 0.001.

Germline CDR1 reads PRHDT; CDR2 reads FYEKMQ (reference sequence). Unmatched junction bases numbered 5, after V lost 3 bases and J lost 4 bases. CDR3 length: 15 amino acids. The receptor comes from a man in his fifties with Graves' ophthalmopathy. V usage is TRBV13 and J usage is TRBJ2-2; 7 bases agree with TRBD2. The specimen was blood. The CDR3 DNA is TGTGCCAGCAGCTTCGGGAGGTCGATCACCGGGGAGCTGTTTTTT. This translates into CASSFGRSITGELFF.